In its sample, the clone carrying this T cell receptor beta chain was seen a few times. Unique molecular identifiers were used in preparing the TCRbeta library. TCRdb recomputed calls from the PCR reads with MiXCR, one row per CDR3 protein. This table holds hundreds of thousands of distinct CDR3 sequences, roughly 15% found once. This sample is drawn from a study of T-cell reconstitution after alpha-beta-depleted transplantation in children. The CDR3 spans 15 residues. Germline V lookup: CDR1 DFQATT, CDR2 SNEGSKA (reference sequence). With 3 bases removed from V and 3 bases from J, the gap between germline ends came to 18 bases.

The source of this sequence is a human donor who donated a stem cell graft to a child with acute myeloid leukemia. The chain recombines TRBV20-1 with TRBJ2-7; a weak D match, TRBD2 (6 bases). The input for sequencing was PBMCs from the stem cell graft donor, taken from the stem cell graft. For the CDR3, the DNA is TGCAGTGCTAGGGACCCTCTGAAGGACTACTACGAGCAGTACGTC. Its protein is CSARDPLKDYYEQYV.